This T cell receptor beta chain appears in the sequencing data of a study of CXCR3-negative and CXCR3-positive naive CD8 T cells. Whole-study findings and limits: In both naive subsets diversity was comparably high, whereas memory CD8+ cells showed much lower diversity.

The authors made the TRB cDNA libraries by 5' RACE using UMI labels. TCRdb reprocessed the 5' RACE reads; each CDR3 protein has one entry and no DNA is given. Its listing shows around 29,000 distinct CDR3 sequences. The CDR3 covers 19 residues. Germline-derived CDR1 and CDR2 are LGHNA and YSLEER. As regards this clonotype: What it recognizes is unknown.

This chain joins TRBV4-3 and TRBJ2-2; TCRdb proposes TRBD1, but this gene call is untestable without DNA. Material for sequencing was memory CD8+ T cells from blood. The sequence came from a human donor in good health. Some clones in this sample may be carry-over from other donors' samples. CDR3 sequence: CASSQEWKPGIAATGELFF.